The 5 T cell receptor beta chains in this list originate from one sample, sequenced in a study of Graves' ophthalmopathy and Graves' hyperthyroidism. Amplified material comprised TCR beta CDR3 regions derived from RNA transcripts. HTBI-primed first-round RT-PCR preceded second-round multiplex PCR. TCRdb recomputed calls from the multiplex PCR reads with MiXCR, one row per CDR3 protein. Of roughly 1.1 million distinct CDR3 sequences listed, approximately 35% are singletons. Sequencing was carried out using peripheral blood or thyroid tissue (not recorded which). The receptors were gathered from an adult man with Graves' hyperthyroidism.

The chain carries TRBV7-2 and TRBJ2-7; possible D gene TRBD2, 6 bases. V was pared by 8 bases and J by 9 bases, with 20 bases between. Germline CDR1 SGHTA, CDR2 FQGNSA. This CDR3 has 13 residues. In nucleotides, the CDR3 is TGTGCCAGCCAACGGGGGTTACGGGGACGGCAGTACTTC. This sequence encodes CASQRGLRGRQYF. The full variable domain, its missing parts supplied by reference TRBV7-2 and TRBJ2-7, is GAGVSQSPSNKVTEKGKDVELRCDPISGHTALYWYRQSLGQGLEFLIYFQGNSAPDKSGLPSDRFSAERTGGSVSTLTIQRTQQEDSAVYLCASQRGLRGRQYFGPGTRLTVT.

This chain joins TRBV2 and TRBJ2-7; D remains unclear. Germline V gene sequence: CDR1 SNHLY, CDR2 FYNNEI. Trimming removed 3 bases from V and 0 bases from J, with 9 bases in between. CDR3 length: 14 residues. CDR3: CASSDIRASYEQYF. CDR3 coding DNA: TGTGCCAGCAGTGATATACGGGCCTCCTACGAGCAGTACTTC.

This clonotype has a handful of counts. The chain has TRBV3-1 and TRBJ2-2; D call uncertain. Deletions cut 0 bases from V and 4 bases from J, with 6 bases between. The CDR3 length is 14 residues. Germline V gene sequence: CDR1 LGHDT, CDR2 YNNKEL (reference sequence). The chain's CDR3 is CASSQEVGTGELFF. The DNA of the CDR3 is TGTGCCAGCAGCCAAGAGGTGGGCACCGGGGAGCTGTTTTTT.

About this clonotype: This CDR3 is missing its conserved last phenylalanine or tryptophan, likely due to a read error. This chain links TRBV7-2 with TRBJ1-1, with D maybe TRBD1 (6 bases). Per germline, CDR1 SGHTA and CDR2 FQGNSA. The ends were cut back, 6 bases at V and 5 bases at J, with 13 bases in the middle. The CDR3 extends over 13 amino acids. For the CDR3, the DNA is TGTGCCAGCAGAGGGGAGGGGGGAACTGAAGCTTTCTCT. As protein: CASRGEGGTEAFS.

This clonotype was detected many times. The CDR3 coding sequence is TGTGCCAGCAGTTACTCGACCTTCTCCCCCAACACCTTC. Translated, it gives CASSYSTFSPNTF. The chain links TRBV6-5 to TRBJ1-2; D is undetermined. Germline CDR1 is MNHEY and CDR2 is SVGAGI. V lost 0 bases, J lost 12 bases, and 14 bases lay in between. This CDR3 has 13 amino acids.